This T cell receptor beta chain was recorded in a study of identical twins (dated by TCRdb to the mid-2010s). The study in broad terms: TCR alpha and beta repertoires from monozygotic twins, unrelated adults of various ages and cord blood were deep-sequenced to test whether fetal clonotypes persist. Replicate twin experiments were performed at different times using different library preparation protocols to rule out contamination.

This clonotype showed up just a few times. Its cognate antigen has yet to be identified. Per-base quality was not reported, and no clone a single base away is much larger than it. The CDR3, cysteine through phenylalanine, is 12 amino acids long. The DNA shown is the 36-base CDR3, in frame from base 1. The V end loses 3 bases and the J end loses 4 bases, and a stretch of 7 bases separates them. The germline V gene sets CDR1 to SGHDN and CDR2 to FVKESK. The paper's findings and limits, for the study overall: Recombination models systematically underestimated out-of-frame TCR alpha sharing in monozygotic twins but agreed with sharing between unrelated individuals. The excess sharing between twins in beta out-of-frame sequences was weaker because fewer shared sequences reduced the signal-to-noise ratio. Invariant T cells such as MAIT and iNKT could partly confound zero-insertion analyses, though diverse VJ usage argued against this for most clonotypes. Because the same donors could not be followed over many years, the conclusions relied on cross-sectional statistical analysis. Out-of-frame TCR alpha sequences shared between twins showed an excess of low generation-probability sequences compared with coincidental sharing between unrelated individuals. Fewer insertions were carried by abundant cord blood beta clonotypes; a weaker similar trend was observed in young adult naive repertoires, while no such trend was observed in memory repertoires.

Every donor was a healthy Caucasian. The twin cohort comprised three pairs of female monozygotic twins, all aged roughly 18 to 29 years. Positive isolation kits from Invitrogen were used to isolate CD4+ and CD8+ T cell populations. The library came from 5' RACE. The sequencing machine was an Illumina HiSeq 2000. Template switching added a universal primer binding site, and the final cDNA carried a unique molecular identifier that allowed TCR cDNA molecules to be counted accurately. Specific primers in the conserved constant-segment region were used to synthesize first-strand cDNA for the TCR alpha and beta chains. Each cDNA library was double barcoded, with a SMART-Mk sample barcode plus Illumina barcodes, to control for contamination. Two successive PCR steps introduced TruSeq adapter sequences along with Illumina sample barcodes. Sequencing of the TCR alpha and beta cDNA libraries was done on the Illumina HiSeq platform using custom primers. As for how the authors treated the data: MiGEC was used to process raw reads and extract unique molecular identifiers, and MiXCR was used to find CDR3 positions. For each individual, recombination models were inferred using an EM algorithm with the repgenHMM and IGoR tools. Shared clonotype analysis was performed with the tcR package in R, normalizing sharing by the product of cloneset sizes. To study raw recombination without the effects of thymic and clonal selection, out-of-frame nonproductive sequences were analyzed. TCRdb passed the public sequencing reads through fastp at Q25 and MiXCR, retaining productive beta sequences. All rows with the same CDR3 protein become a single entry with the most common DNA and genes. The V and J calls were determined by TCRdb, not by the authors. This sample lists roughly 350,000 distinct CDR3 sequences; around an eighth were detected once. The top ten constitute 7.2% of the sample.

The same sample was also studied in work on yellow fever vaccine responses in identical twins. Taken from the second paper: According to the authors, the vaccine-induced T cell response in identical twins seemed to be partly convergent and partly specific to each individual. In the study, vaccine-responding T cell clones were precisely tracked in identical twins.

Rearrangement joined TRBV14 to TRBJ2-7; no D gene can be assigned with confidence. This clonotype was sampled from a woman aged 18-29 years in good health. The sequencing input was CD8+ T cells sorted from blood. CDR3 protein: CASSHSPYEQYF. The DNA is TGTGCCAGCAGCCACAGCCCGTACGAGCAGTACTTC. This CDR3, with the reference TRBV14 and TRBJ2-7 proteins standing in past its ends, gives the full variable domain EAGVTQFPSHSVIEKGQTVTLRCDPISGHDNLYWYRRVMGKEIKFLLHFVKESKQDESGMPNNRFLAERTGGTYSTLKVQPAELEDSGVYFCASSHSPYEQYFGPGTRLTVT.